The entry that follows covers one TCR beta chain sequence. Its antigen is not yet known. There are no base qualities to consult, and no much larger clone falls within one base. The sample belongs to a study of a mutant IDH1 vaccine in newly diagnosed glioma (dated by TCRdb to 2020 to 2022). Broadly, across the study: Eight vaccinations were administered to patients in weeks 1, 3, 5, 7, 11, 15, 19 and 23, corresponding to visits V03 through V10. Of the 25 to 40 patients who were treated, approximately 60% were male and approximately 40% were female, and the mean age was roughly 40 years. Peripheral blood was drawn at six visits: V03 (baseline), V05, V07, V10, V12 and V13. Vaccination started 4-6 weeks after radiotherapy alone, or was given together with temozolomide cycles in the groups whose treatment included chemotherapy. Prior to enrollment, standard therapy consisting of radiotherapy alone, temozolomide alone, or radiochemotherapy with temozolomide had been administered to patients, with the combination being received by most patients. Longitudinal TCRB deep sequencing was performed for about two dozen treated patients wherever samples were available for exploratory analyses.

Read against the paper, the sample's time point label means: week 23, last vaccination. Every vaccine dose consisted of 300 ug of a 20-mer mutant IDH1 peptide in Montanide, administered subcutaneously together with topical imiquimod. The donors had newly diagnosed IDH1-mutant astrocytomas of WHO grade 3 or 4 that showed loss of nuclear ATRX. The samples were drawn from NOA16, a multicentre, single-arm, open-label phase I trial in Germany that tested a mutant IDH1 peptide vaccine in humans for the first time. Genomic DNA for TCRB sequencing was extracted from EDTA blood using the DNeasy Blood and Tissue Kit. Libraries were made using the immunoSEQ multiplex PCR assay. Following the manufacturer's protocol, the hsTCRB Kit was used to amplify rearranged TCR beta chain sequences. TCRB libraries were sequenced on an Illumina MiSeq. The paper's data handling went like this. The proprietary platform of the kit vendor was used for demultiplexing, trimming and gene mapping. This immuneACCESS table, as held by TCRdb, lists in-frame sequences with V and J called but not all clones. Of the missing ones, under half trace to an unresolved V gene in checked studies; the others have no known cause. V and J calls and clone size follow that table, whereas D and trimming were derived from the DNA. Within this sample are tens of thousands of clones, with 87% of them counted one time only. Clones ranked in the top ten supply roughly 1.4% of the sample.

At the junction V is shortened by 2 bases and J by 5 bases, with 7 bases in between. Measured from the cysteine to the phenylalanine, the CDR3 is 12 residues long. Only the CDR3 part of the read is kept: 36 bases, read in frame from the first base. Reading the germline V gene gives CDR1 MDHEN and CDR2 SYDVKM. General study outcomes and caveats: Immune responses induced by the vaccine were seen in over 90% of patients across multiple MHC alleles. It was noted by the authors that analyses of patient blood samples could not be reproduced owing to sample limitations. PBMC samples for TCRB deep sequencing were selected based on availability. Pseudoprogression seemed to be unrelated to changes in the top peripheral T cell clonotypes found by TCRB sequencing.

The receptor chain draws on TRBV28 and TRBJ2-7; no D segment can be confidently identified. This clonotype originated in a man aged 35 to 55 with glioma. Sequencing used PBMCs, obtained from a glioma patient whose treatment included an IDH1 peptide vaccine. The CDR3 sequence is CASSLNGDEQYF. The bases read TGTGCCAGCAGTTTAAATGGTGACGAGCAGTACTTC.